This TCR beta chain was sequenced in a study of T cell responses to AZD1222 COVID-19 vaccine. Study outcomes and limitations: Unmutated variant regions are reportedly targeted by nearly half of spike-specific TCRs. The span of vaccine-associated CD4 TCRs extended across spike, with dominance at 160-218 and 743-854. The study sampled repertoires only after the peak T cell response. Donors, mostly white British, included more females; clonal diversity was possibly underestimated.

The repertoire was sequenced with immunoSEQ multiplex PCR; TCRdb's copy has only in-frame clones and lacks some. Among about 56,000 clones listed, 70% to 90% were seen once. As for this clone: Its specificity is not known.

The CDR3 covers 17 residues. V was clipped by 0 bases and J by 1 base, with 10 bases between them. Germline V gene data show CDR1 as LGHNA and CDR2 as YSLEER. The TCR comes from an adult who received the AZD1222 COVID-19 vaccine. The V call is TRBV4-3, the J call TRBJ1-6; D perhaps matches TRBD1 (5 bases). Sample: peripheral blood, taken 28 days after the second AZD1222 dose. This CDR3 reads CASSQDSRGSYNSPLHF. The CDR3 bases are TGCGCCAGCAGCCAAGATTCGAGGGGATCCTATAATTCACCCCTCCACTTT.